These T cell receptor beta chains were read from a single sample in a study of T cell repertoires in cytomegalovirus infection. One entry per CDR3 protein, called by TCRdb with MiXCR from the reads. The sample has 900,000 to 950,000 distinct CDR3 sequences; about a third are singletons. These TCRs' antigens remain unknown. The specimen comprised cultured CD8+ T cells from PBMCs, sampled from culture after CMV antigen stimulation. The receptor source for this set is a human donor in good health (CMV status not recorded). Some clones in this sample may be carry-over from other donors' samples. The conserved cysteine and the conserved F or W are not part of the CDR3 here. D genes are given only for firm matches. Rows give clone size only sometimes, using once, few, many, or a class for an expanded clone.

d_call | j_call | clone_size | v_call | cdr3_aa
TRBD1 | TRBJ1-1 | . | TRBV29-1 | SVEAKTGVNTEAF
. | TRBJ1-6 | . | TRBV27 | ASSLVPGDSPLH
TRBD1 | TRBJ1-5 | few | TRBV2 | ASQWGTGSNQPQH
. | TRBJ2-4 | . | TRBV12-3/TRBV12-4 | ASSLSLTVNIQY
. | TRBJ1-2 | few | TRBV4-3 | ASSQEGTATNYGYT
TRBD1 | TRBJ1-6 | . | TRBV11-3 | ASSLGDRLGGESSYNSPLH
. | TRBJ2-7 | many | TRBV6-5 | ASSYSLTGTYEQY
. | TRBJ2-6 | . | TRBV5-4 | AGGGQSSGANVLT
. | TRBJ1-1 | few | TRBV10-2 | ASSFEVGATEAF
. | TRBJ2-5 | few | TRBV7-4 | ASSLGLRQEGFQETQY
TRBD2 | TRBJ2-1 | . | TRBV27 | ASSWGGGNNEQF
TRBD2 | TRBJ2-7 | . | TRBV7-6 | ASSLGPAGAGNEQY
TRBD1 | TRBJ2-1 | many | TRBV27 | ASSSLWTGGKSYEQF
TRBD1 | TRBJ2-1 | few | TRBV19 | ASSRSDRGDEQF
TRBD1 | TRBJ2-2 | . | TRBV27 | ASSLRDRNAGELF
TRBD1 | TRBJ2-2 | many | TRBV6-1 | ASSDEDRGSNTGELF
. | TRBJ2-2 | . | TRBV19 | ASSIVPGRDTGELF
TRBD2 | TRBJ2-1 | . | TRBV6-2/TRBV6-3 | ASSSPSGGLGDNEQF
. | TRBJ1-1 | few | TRBV27 | ASSPPGLLEAF
. | TRBJ2-7 | . | TRBV7-9 | ASSDRRGNEQY
TRBD1 | TRBJ1-2 | . | TRBV20-1 | RATDRGINYGYT
TRBD2 | TRBJ2-3 | . | TRBV6-6 | VSNLAGGSYTQY
. | TRBJ1-2 | few | TRBV14 | ASSPRGLVYGYT
. | TRBJ2-3 | many | TRBV7-9 | ASSLAVGTVTSTDTQY